These 9 T cell receptor beta chains came from one sample sequenced in a study of circulating CD8 cells and anti-PD-1 response in melanoma. Four subsets defined by PD-1 and/or TIGIT were sorted from live CD3+CD8+TCRalphabeta+ cells. Using approximately 15 ng of total RNA, TCR libraries were made with the QIAseq Immune Repertoire TCR panel. TCRdb itself ran the reads through MiXCR, one entry per CDR3 protein. In the table there are over 350 distinct CDR3 sequences, under 9.5% of which are singletons. The specimen comprised CD8+ T cells from PBMCs, sampled at baseline or after one month of anti-PD-1 therapy (not recorded which). These receptors originate from a human donor with melanoma.

A few counts support this clonotype. V is TRBV6-6 and J is TRBJ1-4; D ambiguous. The CDR3 has 18 amino acids. Looked up from germline, CDR1 is MNHNY and CDR2 is SVGAGI (reference sequence). Trimming shortened V by 7 bases and J by 0 bases, and 21 bases separated the two germline ends. Here the CDR3 DNA reads TGTGCCAGCACAGCGCAGAGGGAGGTGATGGCAACTAATGAAAAACTGTTTTTT. Its protein product is CASTAQREVMATNEKLFF.

This clonotype counts as medium-sized. This chain joins TRBV5-5 and TRBJ2-1, with TRBD2 as a possible D gene (5 bases). The germline V gene encodes CDR1 SGHKS and CDR2 YYEKEE (reference sequence). CDR3 length: 15 residues. V shed 0 bases and J shed 7 bases, with 14 bases lying between them. CDR3 residues: CASSLAPGPGNEQFF. The CDR3 region has the DNA TGTGCCAGCAGCTTGGCCCCCGGGCCGGGGAATGAGCAGTTCTTC.

By frequency in the sample, this clonotype is large (0.1 to 1%). V is TRBV24-1 and J is TRBJ2-2, with TRBD1 identical over 7 bases. This CDR3 contains 17 residues. The V gene's germline CDR1 is KGHDR and CDR2 SFDVKD. The junction had 9 bases not matched to a gene; V was cut back by 5 bases and J by 1 base. CDR3 sequence reads: CATSGQGRQGNTGELFF. CDR3 nucleotide sequence: TGTGCCACCAGTGGCCAAGGGAGACAGGGGAACACCGGGGAGCTGTTTTTT.

This clonotype counts as large. The rearrangement uses TRBV5-4 and TRBJ2-2; D may be TRBD1 (5 bases). Germline-derived CDR1 and CDR2 are SGHNT and YYREEE (reference sequence). The CDR3 is 13 amino acids. Trimming stripped 4 bases from V and 7 bases from J, with 11 bases between. This CDR3 reads CASSPRQSGELFF. CDR3 nucleotide sequence: TGTGCCAGCAGCCCGCGACAGAGCGGGGAGCTGTTTTTT. Drawing the rest from reference TRBV5-4 and TRBJ2-2, the complete variable domain is ETGVTQSPTHLIKTRGQQVTLRCSSQSGHNTVSWYQQALGQGPQFIFQYYREEENGRGNFPPRFSGLQFPNYSSELNVNALELDDSALYLCASSPRQSGELFFGEGSRLTVL.

This clonotype turned up a few times. CDR3 in DNA: TGTGCCAGCAGTTTAAGGGACAGCCTCACAGATACGCAGTATTTT. It codes for CASSLRDSLTDTQYF. The chain has TRBV28 and TRBJ2-3; TRBD1 matches 7 bases. The CDR3 is 15 residues long. Germline loops: CDR1 MDHEN, CDR2 SYDVKM. The J segment lost 2 bases and the V segment lost 2 bases, leaving 4 bases of the junction unmatched.

This clonotype is termed medium-sized. The chain couples TRBV19 to TRBJ2-1; weak D call: TRBD2 (5 bases). The CDR3 sequence is 15 residues long. The V and J ends lost 7 bases and 8 bases respectively, with 21 bases between them. The germline V gene encodes CDR1 LNHDA and CDR2 SQIVND (reference sequence). The CDR3 DNA is TGTGCCAGTAAACTAGGAGCTTCACACGTCGATGAGCAGTTCTTC. Its protein product is CASKLGASHVDEQFF.

This clonotype is judged large. At one boundary the junction diverges from the germline segment, which might be a read error. V gene TRBV25-1 combines with J gene TRBJ2-1, with 8 bases that match TRBD2. The CDR3 is made up of 13 amino acids. Looked up from germline, CDR1 is MGHDK and CDR2 is SYGVNS. CDR3 in amino acids: CASSGPGGNEQLF. The CDR3 DNA reads as TGTGCCAGCAGTGGACCGGGGGGGAATGAGCAGCTCTTC.

This clonotype is large. The chain carries TRBV5-8 and TRBJ2-7, with TRBD1 as a possible D gene (6 bases). Trimming removed 4 bases from V and 1 base from J, with 12 bases in between. The CDR3 extends over 14 amino acids. CDR1 is SGHTS and CDR2 is YDEGEE in the germline V gene. The CDR3 coding sequence is TGTGCCAGCAGCCCGACAGGATTTTCCTACGAGCAGTACTTC. This codes for CASSPTGFSYEQYF.

By proportion, this clonotype is large. The chain is built from TRBV20-1 and TRBJ1-2; D unclear. This CDR3 spans 13 amino acids. The V end lost 0 bases, the J end lost 6 bases, and 11 bases lay between the germline ends. Germline loops: CDR1 DFQATT, CDR2 SNEGSKA (reference sequence). CDR3 sequence reads: CSARDLRGNGYTF. The CDR3 coding sequence is TGCAGTGCTAGAGATTTGCGGGGAAATGGCTACACCTTC.